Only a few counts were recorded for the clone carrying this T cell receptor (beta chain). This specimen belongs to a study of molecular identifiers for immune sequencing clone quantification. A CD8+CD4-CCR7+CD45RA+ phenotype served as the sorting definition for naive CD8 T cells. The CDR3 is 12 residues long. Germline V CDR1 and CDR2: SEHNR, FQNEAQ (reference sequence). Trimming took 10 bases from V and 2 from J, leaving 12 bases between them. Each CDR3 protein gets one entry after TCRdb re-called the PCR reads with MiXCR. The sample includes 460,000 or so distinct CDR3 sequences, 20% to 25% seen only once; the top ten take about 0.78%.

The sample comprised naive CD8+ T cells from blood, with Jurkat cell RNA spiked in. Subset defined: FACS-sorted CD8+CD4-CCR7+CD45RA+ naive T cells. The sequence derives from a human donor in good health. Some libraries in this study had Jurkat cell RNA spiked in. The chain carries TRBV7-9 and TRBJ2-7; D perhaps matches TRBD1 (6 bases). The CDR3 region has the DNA TGTGCCATTGAACAGGGTCCCTACGAGCAGTACTTC. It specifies CAIEQGPYEQYF. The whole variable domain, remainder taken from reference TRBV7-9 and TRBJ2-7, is DTGVSQNPRHKITKRGQNVTFRCDPISEHNRLYWYRQTLGQGPEFLTYFQNEAQLEKSRLLSDRFSAERPKGSFSTLEIQRTEQGDSAMYLCAIEQGPYEQYFGPGTRLTVT.